What follows are 12 T cell receptor beta chains derived from one specimen sequenced in a study of T cell responses to AZD1222 COVID-19 vaccine. The protocol was immunoSEQ multiplex PCR, while the TCRdb copy is restricted to in-frame clones and leaves out a portion. The table includes about 130,000 clones, roughly 93% detected once. This specimen consisted of peripheral blood, obtained on day 0 of AZD1222 vaccination. Receptors were obtained from an adult in good health.

This clone was detected once. The rearrangement joins TRBV12-3 or TRBV12-4 to TRBJ2-5; D unclear. V was shortened by 0 bases and J by 2 bases, with 4 bases between the two germline ends. The CDR3 has 13 amino acids. The CDR3 nucleotides read TGTGCCAGCAGTTTAGCCAGGCAAGAGACCCAGTACTTC. Translating it yields CASSLARQETQYF.

Worth noting for this clone: At the DNA level, this CDR3 is encoded by other sequences in the same sample as well. V is TRBV30 and J is TRBJ1-5; D gene uncertain. CDR1 and CDR2 (germline): GTSNPN, SVGIG (reference sequence). The length of the CDR3 is 13 residues. Trimming pared 2 bases from V and 4 bases from J, leaving 9 bases between. The CDR3 coding sequence is TGTGCCTGGAGTCCAGGTTCTAATCAGCCCCAGCATTTT. Translating it yields CAWSPGSNQPQHF.

J is TRBJ2-5 and V is TRBV29-1, with 11 bases fitting TRBD1. Per germline, CDR1 SQVTM and CDR2 ANQGSEA. The CDR3 covers 13 residues. After removal of 6 bases from V and 5 bases from J, the junction contained 5 bases not matched to a gene. For the CDR3, the DNA is TGCAGCGTCGGGGACAGGGGGTGGGAGACCCAGTACTTC. Protein sequence: CSVGDRGWETQYF.

The CDR3 DNA is TGTGCCAGCAGCGTAGAATGGACTAGCGGGGGTAACAATGAGCAGTTCTTC. Its translation: CASSVEWTSGGNNEQFF. V gene TRBV9 combines with J gene TRBJ2-1, with 13 bases fitting TRBD2. V dropped 0 bases and J dropped 5; count of bases not matched to a gene: 5. Germline assignment: CDR1 SGDLS and CDR2 YYNGEE. CDR3 length: 17 amino acids.

The V gene is TRBV6-5, the J gene TRBJ1-4; the match to TRBD1 covers 9 bases. Germline V lookup: CDR1 MNHEY, CDR2 SVGAGI. The CDR3 consists of 16 residues. Unmatched junction bases numbered 10, after V lost 4 bases and J lost 7 bases. The CDR3 reads CASSFQIDRGAEKLFF. CDR3 DNA: TGTGCCAGCAGTTTCCAAATTGACAGGGGGGCTGAAAAACTGTTTTTT.

V is TRBV27 and J is TRBJ1-2; TRBD1 matches 7 bases. With V trimmed by 5 bases and J by 8 bases, 8 bases remained unmatched. Per germline, CDR1 MNHEY and CDR2 SMNVEV (reference sequence). The CDR3 consists of 13 residues. The CDR3 sequence: CASSTLTGVGYTF. For the CDR3, the DNA is TGTGCCAGCAGTACCCTAACAGGGGTCGGCTACACCTTC.

The chain couples TRBV29-1 to TRBJ2-5; 8 bases are shared with TRBD2. Germline V gives CDR1 SQVTM, CDR2 ANQGSEA. The CDR3 sequence is 14 residues long. J was trimmed by 2 bases and V by 4 bases; bases with no gene match: 6. This CDR3 reads CSVGISGAQETQYF. The CDR3 nucleotides are TGCAGCGTTGGGATTAGCGGGGCACAAGAGACCCAGTACTTC.

The chain uses TRBV6-2 or TRBV6-3 and TRBJ2-3, with 11 bases fitting TRBD1. V trimming: 5 bases; J trimming: 4 bases; junction bases outside the gene matches: 8. This CDR3 region has 16 residues. Germline V gene data show CDR1 as MNHEY and CDR2 as SVGEGT. CDR3 protein: CASSGGQGAVADTQYF. CDR3 in DNA: TGTGCCAGCAGTGGAGGACAGGGGGCGGTCGCAGATACGCAGTATTTT.

The V and J genes are TRBV29-1 and TRBJ1-1; a possible D gene is TRBD1 (6 bases). V lost 0 bases, J lost 0 bases, and 11 bases lay in between. This CDR3 is built from 15 residues. The germline V gene encodes CDR1 SQVTM and CDR2 ANQGSEA. The CDR3 sequence: CSVEDRRGVNTEAFF. CDR3 DNA: TGCAGCGTTGAAGATAGAAGGGGGGTGAACACTGAAGCTTTCTTT.

The V and J genes are TRBV7-8 and TRBJ1-2; D is ambiguous. The germline V gene encodes CDR1 SGHVS and CDR2 FQNEAQ. The CDR3 extends over 14 amino acids. The germline V and J ends were trimmed by 3 bases and 5 bases, with 13 bases remaining between them. The CDR3 DNA reads as TGTGCCAGCAGCTTCCTCGGCAGTCGTTATGGCTACACCTTC. Its protein product is CASSFLGSRYGYTF.

The chain has TRBV30 and TRBJ2-1; 7 bases line up with TRBD2. After removal of 5 bases from V and 10 bases from J, the junction contained 11 bases not matched to a gene. Germline V CDR1 and CDR2: GTSNPN, SVGIG (reference sequence). This CDR3 spans 13 amino acids. This CDR3 reads CAWSRTLGGEQFF. The CDR3 DNA follows: TGTGCCTGGTCCCGGACCCTCGGGGGGGAGCAGTTCTTC.

The chain joins TRBV9 to TRBJ1-1; D gene ambiguous. Between the trimmed V and J ends, which lost 4 bases and 9 bases, there was a span of 19 bases. This CDR3 region has 14 residues. Germline CDR1 SGDLS, CDR2 YYNGEE. As DNA, the CDR3 is TGTGCCAGCAGCCAATCTCCTAACGGCGACAAAGCTTTCTTT. This codes for CASSQSPNGDKAFF.